Shown below are 25 T cell receptor beta chains from a single sample sequenced in a study of response to subunit inactivated influenza vaccine. TCRdb reprocessed the RT-PCR reads with MiXCR, giving one entry per CDR3 protein. The sample contains about 570,000 distinct CDR3 sequences, 11% of which appear only once. These sequences were also reported in another study, on T cells expressing NK-cell markers. This second study says: The cDNA for TCR beta came from 5'RACE template switching with UMIs.

This specimen consisted of PBMCs from blood, obtained on the day of vaccination. The receptors were gathered from a man in his forties or fifties who received an inactivated influenza vaccine.

This clonotype was observed a handful of times. The V and J genes are TRBV10-1 and TRBJ2-1, with 7 bases matching TRBD1. The J segment lost 7 bases and the V segment lost 2 bases, leaving 8 bases of the junction unmatched. Per the germline V gene, CDR1 is WNHNN and CDR2 is SYGVQD (reference sequence). The CDR3 spans 15 residues. CDR3: CASSEETGMRNEQFF. DNA for the CDR3: TGCGCCAGCAGTGAGGAGACAGGGATGAGAAATGAGCAGTTCTTC.

This clonotype appeared a few times. V gene TRBV6-2 or TRBV6-3 combines with J gene TRBJ1-5, with 9 bases lining up with TRBD1. CDR3 length: 13 residues. CDR1 MNHEY and CDR2 SVGEGT come from the germline V gene. Unmatched junction bases numbered 8, after V lost 10 bases and J lost 7 bases. DNA of the CDR3: TGTGCCACTACGGGACAGGGTGGCCAGCCCCAGCATTTT. Amino acid sequence: CATTGQGGQPQHF.

The chain couples TRBV4-1 to TRBJ1-4, with D unresolved. Trimming pared 5 bases from V and 0 bases from J, leaving 10 bases between. The V gene's germline CDR1 is MGHRA and CDR2 YSYEKL. CDR3 length: 15 amino acids. The CDR3 reads CASSIEIATNEKLFF. CDR3 nucleotide sequence: TGCGCCAGCAGCATCGAGATTGCAACTAATGAAAAACTGTTTTTT.

Only a few counts were recorded for this clonotype. This sequence joins TRBV4-3 and TRBJ2-1; D could derive from TRBD1 or TRBD2 (6 bases each). In germline, CDR1 is LGHNA, CDR2 YSLEER. This CDR3 contains 15 residues. V dropped 2 bases and J dropped 3 bases, with 11 bases sitting between them. The CDR3 nucleotides read TGCGCCAGCAGCCAACGGGGGACACTCTACAATGAGCAGTTCTTC. This translates into CASSQRGTLYNEQFF.

The chain joins TRBV4-1 to TRBJ2-7; D is perhaps TRBD1 (5 bases). CDR1 MGHRA and CDR2 YSYEKL come from the germline V gene. V lost 0 bases, J lost 4 bases, and 10 bases lay in between. The length of the CDR3 is 14 residues. The CDR3 nucleotides read TGCGCCAGCAGCCAAGAGGGTGGACAATACGAGCAGTACTTC. Its protein is CASSQEGGQYEQYF.

This clonotype was observed a handful of times. The rearrangement joins TRBV6-2 or TRBV6-3 to TRBJ2-3, with no clear D. The CDR3 contains 16 residues. CDR1 is MNHEY and CDR2 is SVGEGT in the germline V gene. Trimming removed 4 bases at V and 3 bases at J, with 17 bases between. CDR3 amino acids: CASSWPTTTMTDTQYF. As DNA, the CDR3 is TGTGCCAGCAGTTGGCCCACTACCACCATGACAGATACGCAGTATTTT.

This clonotype was detected ten times or more. The V call is TRBV12-3 or TRBV12-4, the J call TRBJ2-7, with 10 bases fitting TRBD2. CDR3 length: 17 residues. J lost 3 bases, V lost 1 base, and 9 bases had no gene match. In DNA form, the CDR3 reads TGTGCCAGCAGTTTAGGCCCACTAGCGGGAAGTAGCTACGAGCAGTACTTC. It yields the protein CASSLGPLAGSSYEQYF.

This clonotype was counted only a few times. The gene calls are TRBV7-9 and TRBJ2-1; no clear D gene. Trimming took 7 bases from V and 5 from J, leaving 15 bases between them. The germline V gene has CDR1 SEHNR and CDR2 FQNEAQ (reference sequence). The CDR3 sequence is 14 residues long. The CDR3, as DNA: TGTGCCAGCAACACCCCTATCCTGCACAATGAGCAGTTCTTC. Its protein product is CASNTPILHNEQFF.

CDR3 coding DNA: TGCAGCATAGCGGAGACGGGTCAAGAGACCCAGTACTTC. This encodes CSIAETGQETQYF. The V call is TRBV20-1, the J call TRBJ2-5; TRBD2 is a possible D gene (6 bases). CDR3 length: 13 residues. The germline CDR1 and CDR2 sequences are DFQATT and SNEGSKA (reference sequence).

At least ten counts were recorded for this clonotype. This chain connects TRBV5-6 to TRBJ2-5; weak D call: TRBD2 (5 bases). Germline V gene lookup returns CDR1 SGHDT and CDR2 YYEEEE. V was cut by 7 bases and J by 2 bases, with 18 bases left in between. The CDR3 contains 15 residues. The CDR3 region is CASSLRGSGQETQYF. The CDR3 bases are TGTGCCAGCTCCTTGCGTGGGAGCGGACAAGAGACCCAGTACTTC.

This clonotype was seen only a few times. No DNA is shown, since the ends of the CDR3 on it are uncertain; the CDR3 is the one TCRdb lists. This chain joins TRBV6-6 and TRBJ2-5; the table's D call TRBD2 went unverified against the DNA. From its first to its last residue, the CDR3 has 13 amino acids. Germline CDR1 reads MNHNY; CDR2 reads SVGAGI (reference sequence). The CDR3 loop reads CASSTSGGETQYF.

The table lists this clonotype with many counts. The V and J genes are TRBV20-1 and TRBJ1-5; the D is unclear. The CDR3 has 15 residues. V was cut by 6 bases and J by 0 bases, with 15 bases left in between. CDR1 is DFQATT and CDR2 is SNEGSKA in the germline V gene (reference sequence). The CDR3 DNA reads TGCAGTGCCACAGCACGCACGGGTAGCAATCAGCCCCAGCATTTT. Residues: CSATARTGSNQPQHF.

The chain uses TRBV20-1 and TRBJ2-1; D is unresolved. V was shortened by 6 bases and J by 2 bases, with 11 bases between the two germline ends. This CDR3 comprises 13 residues. The germline gives CDR1 DFQATT, CDR2 SNEGSKA (reference sequence). The CDR3 here is CSAESFAYNEQFF. The CDR3, as DNA: TGCAGTGCCGAGTCCTTTGCCTACAATGAGCAGTTCTTC.

In its sample, this clonotype was seen a few times. This chain uses TRBV7-3 with TRBJ1-5, with D unclear. The V end was cut by 4 bases, the J end by 6 bases, with 10 bases between. This CDR3 has 13 residues. Germline V gene sequence: CDR1 SGHTA, CDR2 FQGTGA. The CDR3 bases are TGTGCCAGCAGCTCCGACTTGGCTCAGCCCCAGCATTTT. Translating it yields CASSSDLAQPQHF.

The CDR3 loop reads CASSSREKGTYGEQYF. The CDR3 DNA is TGTGCCAGCAGTTCCCGGGAAAAAGGGACATATGGGGAGCAGTACTTC. The rearrangement links TRBV7-1 to TRBJ2-7; a weak D match, TRBD1 (6 bases). TRBV7-1 is placed among ORFs of uncertain function. V was pared by 6 bases and J by 7 bases, with 25 bases between. The length of the CDR3 is 16 residues.

As regards this clonotype: This could be a read error, since a much larger clone is one nucleotide away. The gene calls are TRBV7-2 and TRBJ2-5; D possibly matches TRBD1 or TRBD2 (5 bases each). CDR1 and CDR2 (germline): SGHTA, FQGNSA. The CDR3 consists of 13 residues. Trimming removed 5 bases from V and 4 bases from J, with 11 bases in between. In nucleotides, the CDR3 is TGTGCCAGCAGCCAACGAGGGACAGAGACCCAGTACTTC. This translates into CASSQRGTETQYF.

The sample holds a few counts of this clonotype. The V and J genes are TRBV29-1 and TRBJ2-5; D is tentatively TRBD1 or TRBD2 (5 bases each). V lost 6 bases and J 2 bases, leaving 13 bases between the germline ends. There are 13 residues in the CDR3. CDR1 SQVTM and CDR2 ANQGSEA come from the germline V gene. The CDR3 DNA is TGCAGCGTAGCCCTGGGGGTACAAGAGACCCAGTACTTC. Translated: CSVALGVQETQYF. The full variable domain, with the rest looked up from reference TRBV29-1 and TRBJ2-5, is SAVISQKPSRDICQRGTSLTIQCQVDSQVTMMFWYRQQPGQSLTLIATANQGSEATYESGFVIDKFPISRPNLTFSTLTVSNMSPEDSSIYLCSVALGVQETQYFGPGTRLLVL.

This clonotype was counted only a few times. The V gene is TRBV12-3 or TRBV12-4, the J gene TRBJ2-7; 10 bases map to TRBD1. CDR3 length: 14 amino acids. Trimming at V came to 3 bases and at J to 4 bases, leaving 3 bases not matched to a gene. The CDR3, as DNA: TGTGCCAGCAGTTTGTCGGGACAGGGGTACGAGCAGTACTTC. Amino acids: CASSLSGQGYEQYF.

The gene calls are TRBV28 and TRBJ1-2; D is unclear. V was trimmed by 7 bases and J by 4 bases, leaving 19 bases between them. The V gene's germline CDR1 is MDHEN and CDR2 SYDVKM. This CDR3 spans 15 amino acids. The DNA of the CDR3 is TGTGCCAGCAATCTGGACGGAGGCGCTTTCTATGGCTACACCTTC. Translated: CASNLDGGAFYGYTF.

This clonotype came up many times. The V call is TRBV7-8, the J call TRBJ2-3; 11 nucleotides match TRBD2. The CDR3 sequence is 16 residues long. After removal of 1 base from V and 4 bases from J, the junction contained 4 bases not matched to a gene. In germline, CDR1 is SGHVS, CDR2 FQNEAQ. This CDR3 is CASSLETSGSPDTQYF. The CDR3 DNA sequence: TGTGCCAGCAGCTTAGAAACTAGCGGGAGCCCAGATACGCAGTATTTT.

This clonotype was counted only a few times. The chain's CDR3 is CAISESQGPGAKNIQYF. The CDR3 coding sequence is TGTGCCATCAGTGAGTCACAGGGGCCGGGTGCCAAAAACATTCAGTACTTC. The chain has TRBV10-3 and TRBJ2-4; 7 nucleotides align to TRBD1. This CDR3 is built from 17 residues. J lost 1 base, V lost 0 bases, and 6 bases had no gene match. Germline CDR1 and CDR2: ENHRY and SYGVKD.

The chain employs TRBV6-4 and TRBJ1-1; maybe TRBD1 (5 bases). V dropped 3 bases and J dropped 3 bases, with 11 bases sitting between them. The germline CDR1 and CDR2 sequences are MRHNA and SNTAGT. The CDR3 sequence is 14 residues long. CDR3 nucleotide sequence: TGTGCCAGCAGTGAGGGGAGAGGGGACACTGAAGCTTTCTTT. It codes for CASSEGRGDTEAFF.

This clonotype turned up a few times. The V and J genes are TRBV18 and TRBJ2-7, with a possible D match to TRBD1 (5 bases). Trimming stripped 2 bases from V and 1 base from J, with 9 bases between. This CDR3 comprises 14 residues. Germline V gives CDR1 KGHSH, CDR2 LQKENI. The CDR3 region has the DNA TGTGCCAGCTCACCAGGGGCCGGATCCTACGAGCAGTACTTC. This gives the protein CASSPGAGSYEQYF.

The chain is built from TRBV5-5 and TRBJ1-1; TRBD1 is a possible D gene (5 bases). Germline V gene lookup returns CDR1 SGHKS and CDR2 YYEKEE (reference sequence). The CDR3 runs 13 residues. Trimming shortened V by 4 bases and J by 6 bases, and 13 bases separated the two germline ends. CDR3 bases: TGTGCCAGCAGCATACACTCGACAGCTGAAGCTTTCTTT. This codes for CASSIHSTAEAFF.

This clonotype was counted at least ten times. This chain uses TRBV3-1 with TRBJ2-3, with unresolved D. The V end lost 4 bases, the J end lost 8 bases, and 10 bases lay between the germline ends. The V gene's germline CDR1 is LGHDT and CDR2 YNNKEL (reference sequence). The CDR3 runs to 12 residues. The CDR3 coding sequence is TGTGCCAGCAGCCTTCCCCAGGCTACGCAGTATTTT. Translating it yields CASSLPQATQYF.